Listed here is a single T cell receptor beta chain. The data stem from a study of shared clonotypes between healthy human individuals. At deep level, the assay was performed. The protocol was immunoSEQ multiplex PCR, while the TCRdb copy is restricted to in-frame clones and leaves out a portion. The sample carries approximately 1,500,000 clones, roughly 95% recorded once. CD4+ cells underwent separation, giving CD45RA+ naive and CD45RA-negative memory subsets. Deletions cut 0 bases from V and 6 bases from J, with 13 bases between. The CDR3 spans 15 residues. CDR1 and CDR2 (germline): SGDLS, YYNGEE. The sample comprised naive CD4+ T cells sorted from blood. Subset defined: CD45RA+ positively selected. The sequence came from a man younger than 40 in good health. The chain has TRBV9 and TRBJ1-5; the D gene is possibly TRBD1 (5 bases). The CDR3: CASSVDGHITQPQHF. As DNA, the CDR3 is TGTGCCAGCAGCGTAGATGGACACATCACTCAGCCCCAGCATTTT.